This T cell receptor beta chain was sequenced for a study of blood T cells in healthy people across ages. Findings of the study overall: Whereas aged donors had fewer naive CD4+ cells, long-lived donors had more of them and higher diversity.

This clonotype was observed many times. Its antigen is undetermined. CDR3 length: 12 residues. V lost 5 bases to trimming and J lost 4 bases, with 8 bases between them. Per germline, CDR1 SEHNR and CDR2 FQNEAQ (reference sequence). It was with a sample-barcoded 5' primer and a J-beta primer mix that a second PCR of about 6 to 12 cycles was run. TCRdb reprocessed the 5' RACE reads with MiXCR, giving one entry per CDR3 protein. Here the sample spans about 570,000 distinct CDR3 sequences, 25% to 30% being singletons. The clonotype comes from a woman in her 70s in good health. This chain links TRBV7-9 with TRBJ2-5, with D hard to call. Sequencing used blood. CDR3 bases: TGTGCCAGCAGCCCCGCAGGAGAGACCCAGTACTTC. It is translated as CASSPAGETQYF.